Following are 5 T cell receptor beta chains from one sample sequenced in a study of T cell responses to AZD1222 COVID-19 vaccine. The table came from immunoSEQ multiplex PCR; TCRdb's copy has only in-frame clones and leaves some out. Counted here are over 150,000 clones, about nine tenths occurring once; the ten biggest clones make up approximately 3%. This specimen consisted of peripheral blood, obtained on day 0 of AZD1222 vaccination. Every receptor here comes from an adult in good health.

This clone was observed a handful of times. The V and J genes are TRBV29-1 and TRBJ1-1, with 7 bases fitting TRBD1. CDR1 is SQVTM, CDR2 ANQGSEA, per germline. CDR3 length: 14 residues. J gave up 4 bases and V 7 bases, and 12 bases lay outside the gene matches. The CDR3 sequence is CSGATRQGGTEAFF. CDR3 DNA sequence: TGCAGCGGCGCCACCCGACAGGGCGGCACTGAAGCTTTCTTT.

The chain uses TRBV28 and TRBJ2-5; D may be TRBD2 (6 bases). From germline, CDR1 is MDHEN and CDR2 SYDVKM. The CDR3 is 15 residues long. Trimming took off 2 bases at V and 2 bases at J, with 12 bases between the two ends. The CDR3 here is CASSLGASEQETQYF. CDR3 DNA: TGTGCCAGCAGTTTAGGGGCTAGCGAGCAAGAGACCCAGTACTTC.

The V call is TRBV12-3 or TRBV12-4, the J call TRBJ1-1, with unresolved D. The CDR3 loop spans 11 amino acids. Deletions cut 5 bases from V and 6 bases from J, with 7 bases between. The CDR3 here is CASSANAEAFF. The CDR3 DNA reads as TGTGCCAGCAGTGCTAACGCTGAAGCTTTCTTT.

V usage is TRBV18 and J usage is TRBJ1-4; D not resolved. CDR3 length: 12 residues. Germline-derived CDR1 and CDR2 are KGHSH and LQKENI. The ends were cut back, 3 bases at V and 8 bases at J, with 7 bases in the middle. DNA for the CDR3: TGTGCCAGCTCACCGGTCAGGGAAAAACTGTTTTTT. Translating it yields CASSPVREKLFF. The full variable domain, rest sourced from reference TRBV18 and TRBJ1-4, is NAGVMQNPRHLVRRRGQEARLRCSPMKGHSHVYWYRQLPEEGLKFMVYLQKENIIDESGMPKERFSAEFPKEGPSILRIQQVVRGDSAAYFCASSPVREKLFFGSGTQLSVL.

The J gene is TRBJ1-3, the V gene TRBV7-2, with D perhaps TRBD1 (5 bases). The germline gives CDR1 SGHTA, CDR2 FQGNSA. The CDR3 consists of 15 residues. V dropped 2 bases and J dropped 2 bases, with 10 bases sitting between them. The CDR3 region is CASSLIGRAGNTIYF. The CDR3 nucleotides are TGTGCCAGCAGCTTAATCGGCAGGGCTGGAAACACCATATATTTT.